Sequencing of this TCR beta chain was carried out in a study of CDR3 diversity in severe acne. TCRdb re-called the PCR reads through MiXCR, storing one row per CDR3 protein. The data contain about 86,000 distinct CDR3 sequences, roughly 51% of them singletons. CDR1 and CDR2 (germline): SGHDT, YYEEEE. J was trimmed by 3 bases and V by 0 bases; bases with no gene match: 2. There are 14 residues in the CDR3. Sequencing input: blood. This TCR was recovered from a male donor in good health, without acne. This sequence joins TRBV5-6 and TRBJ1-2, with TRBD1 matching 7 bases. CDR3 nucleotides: TGTGCCAGCAGCTTGGTAACAGGGGACTATGGCTACACCTTC. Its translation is CASSLVTGDYGYTF.